The 4 T cell receptor beta chains below were found in one sample sequenced in a study of STAT5B mutations in CD4+ large granular lymphocyte leukemia. Data came from immunoSEQ multiplex PCR; TCRdb stores just in-frame clones and leaves some out. The data hold 25,000 to 30,000 clones, with 65% to 80% observed a single time. Sequencing was carried out using CD4+ T cells from blood buffy coats. The receptors were sampled from a human donor in good health.

This chain links TRBV29-1 with TRBJ1-2; unclear D gene. Germline CDR1 is SQVTM and CDR2 is ANQGSEA. This CDR3 is built from 12 residues. Deletions cut 8 bases from V and 7 bases from J, with 17 bases between. The CDR3 coding sequence is TGCAGCCTTGGACCTCTCGACCGTGGCTACACCTTC. As protein: CSLGPLDRGYTF.

This chain connects TRBV28 to TRBJ2-1; a possible D gene is TRBD2 (6 bases). With 7 bases removed from V and 5 bases from J, the gap between germline ends came to 18 bases. The CDR3 sequence is 15 residues long. Per the germline V gene, CDR1 is MDHEN and CDR2 is SYDVKM. In DNA form, the CDR3 reads TGTGCCAGCACCCATGCTGCTGCGGGGAACAATGAGCAGTTCTTC. It yields the protein CASTHAAAGNNEQFF.

The chain has TRBV7-5 and TRBJ2-4; TRBD1 is taken as the D call from the table, unchecked against the DNA. TRBV7-5 is a listed pseudogene. This CDR3 region has 20 residues. The CDR3 region is CVRSFYQGDRGRGTKNIQYF. The CDR3 nucleotides read TGTGTCAGAAGCTTTTACCAAGGGGACAGGGGAAGGGGAACCAAAAACATTCAGTACTTC.

V gene TRBV5-1 combines with J gene TRBJ2-1, with TRBD2 matching 9 bases. V lost 4 bases and J lost 6; bases outside the gene matches: 8. Germline V gene sequence: CDR1 SGHRS, CDR2 YFSETQ. The CDR3 runs to 15 residues. In nucleotides, the CDR3 is TGCGCCAGCAGCCCGGGACTAGCATGGGTCAATGAGCAGTTCTTC. As protein: CASSPGLAWVNEQFF.